The entry below describes one TCR beta chain. The sample is drawn from a study of shared clonotypes between healthy human individuals. Assay: immunoSEQ multiplex PCR; the TCRdb copy retains only in-frame clones and omits some. The top ten clones hold about a third of a sample with approximately 710,000 clones, 80% to 95% of them seen once. The trim removed 1 base at V and 5 bases at J, leaving 5 bases unmatched. CDR3 length: 15 residues. Germline V CDR1 and CDR2: LNHDA, SQIVND (reference sequence). The rearrangement links TRBV19 to TRBJ2-1, with TRBD2 matching 7 bases. Material for sequencing was memory CD8+ T cells from PBMCs. As for subset: CD45RO+ cells pooled with CCR7-negative TemRA cells. This receptor was taken from a young man in good health. Some clones in this sample may be carry-over from other donors' samples. CDR3 loop: CASSIGTSMNNEQFF. The DNA of the CDR3 is TGTGCCAGTAGTATAGGGACTAGTATGAACAATGAGCAGTTCTTC. The variable domain in full, completed from reference TRBV19 and TRBJ2-1, reads DGGITQSPKYLFRKEGQNVTLSCEQNLNHDAMYWYRQDPGQGLRLIYYSQIVNDFQKGDIAEGYSVSREKKESFPLTVTSAQKNPTAFYLCASSIGTSMNNEQFFGPGTRLTVL.